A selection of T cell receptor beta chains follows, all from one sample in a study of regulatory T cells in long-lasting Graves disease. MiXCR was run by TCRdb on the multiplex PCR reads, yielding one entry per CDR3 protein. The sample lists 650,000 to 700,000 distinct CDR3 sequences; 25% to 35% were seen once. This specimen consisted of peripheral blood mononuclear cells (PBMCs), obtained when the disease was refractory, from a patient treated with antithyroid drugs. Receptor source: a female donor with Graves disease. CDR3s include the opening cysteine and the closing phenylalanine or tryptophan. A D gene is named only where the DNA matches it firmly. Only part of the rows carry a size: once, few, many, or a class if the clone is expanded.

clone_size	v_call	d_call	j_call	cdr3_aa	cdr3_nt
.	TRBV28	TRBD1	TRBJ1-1	CASTGQGDTEAFF	TGTGCCAGTACCGGACAGGGAGACACTGAAGCTTTCTTT
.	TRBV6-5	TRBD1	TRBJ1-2	CASSYSSGQNYGYTF	TGTGCCAGCAGTTACTCGTCGGGACAGAACTATGGCTACACCTTC
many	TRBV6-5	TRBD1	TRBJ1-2	CASSYSGTGRHYGYTF	TGTGCCAGCAGTTATTCCGGGACAGGGCGACACTATGGCTACACCTTC
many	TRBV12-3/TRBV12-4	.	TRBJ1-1	CASSGGVAMNTEAFF	TGTGCCAGCAGCGGAGGGGTAGCCATGAACACTGAAGCTTTCTTT
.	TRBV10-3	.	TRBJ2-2	CAISGNTGELFF	TGTGCCATCTCGGGAAACACCGGGGAGCTGTTTTTT
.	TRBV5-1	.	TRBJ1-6	CASSIRDRDTPLHF	TGCGCCAGCAGCATCCGGGACCGGGATACACCCCTCCACTTT
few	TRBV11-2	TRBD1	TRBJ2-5	CASSLGGGRGRETQYF	TGTGCCAGCAGCTTAGGAGGGGGCAGGGGTCGGGAGACCCAGTACTTC
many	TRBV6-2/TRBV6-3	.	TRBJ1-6	CASSEAPDSHLHF	TGTGCCAGCAGTGAAGCCCCGGACAGCCACCTTCACTTT
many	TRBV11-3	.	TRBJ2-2	CASSPRQTGELFF	TGTGCCAGCAGCCCCAGACAAACCGGGGAGCTGTTTTTT
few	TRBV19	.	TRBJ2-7	CASSIDSTGTRYEQYF	TGTGCCAGTAGTATAGATTCCACCGGGACGCGCTACGAGCAGTACTTC